This TCR beta chain was profiled in a study of CD8 T cells in Susac syndrome. The CDR3 is made up of 13 amino acids. Between the trimmed V and J ends, which lost 2 bases and 5 bases, there was a span of 7 bases. Random hexamers were used to reverse transcribe an amount of about 0.45 to 1 ug RNA. TCRdb re-analysed the immunoSEQ multiplex PCR reads in MiXCR, keeping a single row per CDR3 protein. This sample carries around 280,000 distinct CDR3 sequences, under 95% of them seen once, and the ten largest clones take about 0.07%. The gene calls are TRBV12-3 or TRBV12-4 and TRBJ2-1; the D is unclear. The sample was CD4+ T cells from PBMCs. The clonotype was recovered from a human donor with multiple sclerosis. CDR3 in DNA: TGTGCCAGCAGTTTATCAGGCGACAATGAGCAGTTCTTC. It encodes CASSLSGDNEQFF.